The 11 T cell receptor beta chains in this list originate from one sample, sequenced in a study of CXCR3-negative and CXCR3-positive naive CD8 T cells. These TCRs' antigens remain unknown. Each TRB cDNA library was prepared by 5' RACE (with UMI labels). Each CDR3 protein gets one entry in TCRdb, which reprocessed the 5' RACE reads and gives no DNA. The sample totals roughly 100,000 distinct CDR3 sequences. Study outcomes and limitations: CXCR3-negative naive cells had less hydrophobic TRB CDR3s than did CXCR3-positive naive cells.

Input material: naive CXCR3+ CD8+ T cells from blood. As to subset: CD45RO-CCR7+CD27+CD95- naive CD8+ T cells expressing CXCR3 (TNR3+). These receptors all come from a human donor in good health. Some clones in this sample may be carry-over from other donors' samples.

This chain uses TRBV12-3 or TRBV12-4 with TRBJ1-1; TCRdb selects TRBD1, and the lack of DNA leaves this call unchecked. The CDR3 consists of 14 residues. CDR3 loop: CASSLALRGTEAFF.

The chain employs TRBV7-8 and TRBJ2-3; TCRdb picks TRBD2, but there is no DNA to check that call. The germline V gene has CDR1 SGHVS and CDR2 FQNEAQ. The CDR3 covers 17 residues. CDR3 protein: CASSYGTSGGPTDTQYF.

The chain couples TRBV5-5 to TRBJ2-1; with no DNA, the TCRdb D assignment of TRBD2 cannot be verified. Germline V lookup: CDR1 SGHKS, CDR2 YYEKEE (reference sequence). The CDR3 has 15 residues. CDR3 residues: CASSLGGGPRNEQFF.

The J gene is TRBJ2-7, the V gene TRBV5-1; absent DNA, TCRdb's TRBD1 call cannot be checked. The germline gives CDR1 SGHRS, CDR2 YFSETQ. The CDR3 has 18 residues. The CDR3 spells CASSSPAGRTGSLEEQYF.

V usage is TRBV5-1 and J usage is TRBJ2-5; TCRdb's D call, TRBD1, is unchecked because there is no DNA. Germline V gives CDR1 SGHRS, CDR2 YFSETQ. The CDR3 is made up of 15 amino acids. CDR3 in amino acids: CASSLGDREVETQYF.

The genes are TRBV4-2 and TRBJ1-2; TCRdb designates TRBD1, a call that cannot be tested without DNA. The germline CDR1 and CDR2 sequences are LGHNA and YNFKEQ. The CDR3 length is 15 residues. CDR3 residues: CASSLTAEGLNGYTF.

The chain couples TRBV7-9 to TRBJ2-2; TCRdb selects TRBD2, and the lack of DNA leaves this call unchecked. Per the germline V gene, CDR1 is SEHNR and CDR2 is FQNEAQ (reference sequence). This CDR3 comprises 15 residues. The CDR3 is CASSPSGRASGELFF.

The genes are TRBV2 and TRBJ2-7; TCRdb calls TRBD1, which cannot be checked without DNA. The CDR3 extends over 15 amino acids. The germline V gene has CDR1 SNHLY and CDR2 FYNNEI. The CDR3 here is CASSGGTGVTYEQYF. The variable domain in full, completed from reference TRBV2 and TRBJ2-7, reads EPEVTQTPSHQVTQMGQEVILRCVPISNHLYFYWYRQILGQKVEFLVSFYNNEISEKSEIFDDQFSVERPDGSNFTLKIRSTKLEDSAMYFCASSGGTGVTYEQYFGPGTRLTVT.

This sequence joins TRBV29-1 and TRBJ2-7; TCRdb's assignment of TRBD2 cannot be checked, as there is no DNA. The V gene's germline CDR1 is SQVTM and CDR2 ANQGSEA. The CDR3 consists of 15 residues. This CDR3 is CSVEKSSGGVYEQYF.

CDR3 residues: CASSLQGALGGPQHF. V gene TRBV6-6 combines with J gene TRBJ1-5; TCRdb outputs TRBD1, but without DNA this stays unchecked. This CDR3 has 15 amino acids. Looked up from germline, CDR1 is MNHNY and CDR2 is SVGAGI (reference sequence).

The V and J genes are TRBV5-1 and TRBJ2-5; the TCRdb call, TRBD2, lacks DNA for checking. The CDR3 is 17 amino acids. Germline values: CDR1 SGHRS, CDR2 YFSETQ. The CDR3 region is CASSLYPGEANQETQYF. Full variable domain (remainder filled in from reference TRBV5-1 and TRBJ2-5): KAGVTQTPRYLIKTRGQQVTLSCSPISGHRSVSWYQQTPGQGLQFLFEYFSETQRNKGNFPGRFSGRQFSNSRSEMNVSTLELGDSALYLCASSLYPGEANQETQYFGPGTRLLVL.